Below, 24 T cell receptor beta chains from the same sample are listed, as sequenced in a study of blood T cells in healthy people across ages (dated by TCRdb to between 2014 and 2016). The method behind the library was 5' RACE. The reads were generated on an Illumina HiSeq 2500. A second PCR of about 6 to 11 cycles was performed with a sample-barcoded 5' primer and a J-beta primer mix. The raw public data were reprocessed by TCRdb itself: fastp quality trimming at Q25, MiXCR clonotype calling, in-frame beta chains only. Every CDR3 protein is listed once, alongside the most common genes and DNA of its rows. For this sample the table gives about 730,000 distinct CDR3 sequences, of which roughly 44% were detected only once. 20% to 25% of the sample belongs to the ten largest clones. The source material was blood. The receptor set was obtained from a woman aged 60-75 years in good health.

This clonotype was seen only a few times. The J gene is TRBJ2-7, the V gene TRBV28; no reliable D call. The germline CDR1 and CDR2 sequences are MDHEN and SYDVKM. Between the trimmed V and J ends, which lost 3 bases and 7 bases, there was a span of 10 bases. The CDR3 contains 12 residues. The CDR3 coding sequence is TGTGCCAGCAGTTTGTGGACGTTAGAGCAGTACTTC. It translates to CASSLWTLEQYF. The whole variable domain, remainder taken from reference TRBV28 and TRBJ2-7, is DVKVTQSSRYLVKRTGEKVFLECVQDMDHENMFWYRQDPGLGLRLIYFSYDVKMKEKGDIPEGYSVSREKKERFSLILESASTNQTSMYLCASSLWTLEQYFGPGTRLTVT.

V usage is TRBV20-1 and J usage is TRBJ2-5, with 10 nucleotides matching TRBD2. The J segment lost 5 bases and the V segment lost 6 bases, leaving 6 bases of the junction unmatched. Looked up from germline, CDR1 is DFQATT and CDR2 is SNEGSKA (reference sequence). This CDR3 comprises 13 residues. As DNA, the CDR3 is TGCAGTGCCCTTAGCGGGGGGAAGGAGACCCAGTACTTC. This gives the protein CSALSGGKETQYF.

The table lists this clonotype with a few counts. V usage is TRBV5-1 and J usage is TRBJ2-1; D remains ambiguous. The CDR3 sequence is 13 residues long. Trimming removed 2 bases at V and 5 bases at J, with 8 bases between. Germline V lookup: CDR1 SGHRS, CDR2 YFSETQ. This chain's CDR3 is CASSFGSDNEQFF. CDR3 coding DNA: TGCGCCAGCAGCTTCGGGTCTGACAATGAGCAGTTCTTC.

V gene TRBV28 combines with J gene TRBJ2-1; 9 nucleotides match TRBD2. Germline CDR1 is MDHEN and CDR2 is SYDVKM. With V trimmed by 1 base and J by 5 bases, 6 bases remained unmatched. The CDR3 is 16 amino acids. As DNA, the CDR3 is TGTGCCAGCAGTTTATTATCTAGCGGGGCGAACAATGAGCAGTTCTTC. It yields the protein CASSLLSSGANNEQFF.

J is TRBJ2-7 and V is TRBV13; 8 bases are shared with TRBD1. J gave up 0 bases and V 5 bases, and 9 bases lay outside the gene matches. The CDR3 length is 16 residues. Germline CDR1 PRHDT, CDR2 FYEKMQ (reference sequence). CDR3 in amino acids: CASSPGQGLISYEQYF. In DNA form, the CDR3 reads TGTGCCAGCAGCCCAGGACAGGGCTTGATCTCCTACGAGCAGTACTTC.

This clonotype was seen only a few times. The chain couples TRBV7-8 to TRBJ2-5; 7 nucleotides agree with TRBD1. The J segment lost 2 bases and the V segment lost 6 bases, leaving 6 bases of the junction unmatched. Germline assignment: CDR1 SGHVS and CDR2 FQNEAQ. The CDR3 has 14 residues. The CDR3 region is CASRRDSQQETQYF. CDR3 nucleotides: TGTGCCAGCAGAAGGGACAGTCAACAAGAGACCCAGTACTTC.

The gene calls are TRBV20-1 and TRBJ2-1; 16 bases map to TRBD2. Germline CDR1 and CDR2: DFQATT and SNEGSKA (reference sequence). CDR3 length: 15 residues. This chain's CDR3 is CSAGTSGRVGSEQFF. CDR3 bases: TGCAGCGCTGGGACTAGCGGGAGGGTGGGGAGTGAGCAGTTCTTC.

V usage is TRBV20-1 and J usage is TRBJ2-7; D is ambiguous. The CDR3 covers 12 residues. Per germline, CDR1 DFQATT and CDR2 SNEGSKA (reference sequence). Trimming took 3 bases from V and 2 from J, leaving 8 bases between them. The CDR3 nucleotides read TGCAGTGCTAGGCGGAGAGCCTACGAGCAGTACTTC. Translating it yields CSARRRAYEQYF.

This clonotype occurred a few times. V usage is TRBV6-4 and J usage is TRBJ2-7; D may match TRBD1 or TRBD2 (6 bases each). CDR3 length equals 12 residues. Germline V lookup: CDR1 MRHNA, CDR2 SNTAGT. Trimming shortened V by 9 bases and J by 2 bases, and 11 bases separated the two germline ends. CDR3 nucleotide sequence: TGTGCCAGGGGGGGCGTAACCTACGAGCAGTACTTC. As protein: CARGGVTYEQYF.

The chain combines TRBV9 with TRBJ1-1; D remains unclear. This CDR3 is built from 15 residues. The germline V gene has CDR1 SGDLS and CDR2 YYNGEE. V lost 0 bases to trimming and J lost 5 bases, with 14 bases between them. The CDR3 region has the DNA TGTGCCAGCAGCGTAGATGGTTGGGGTCGTACTGAAGCTTTCTTT. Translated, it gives CASSVDGWGRTEAFF.

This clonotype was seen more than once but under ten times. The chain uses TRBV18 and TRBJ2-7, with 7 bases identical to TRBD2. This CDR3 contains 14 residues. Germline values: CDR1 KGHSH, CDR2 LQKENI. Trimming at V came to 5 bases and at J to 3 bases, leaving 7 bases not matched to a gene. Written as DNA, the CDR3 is TGTGCCAGCTCAGTCGCGGGAGACAACTACGAGCAGTACTTC. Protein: CASSVAGDNYEQYF.

The CDR3 bases are TGCAGCGTTGATGGGCCAACAGGGGGCGATTTGTTCCGGGGCTACACCTTC. Amino acids: CSVDGPTGGDLFRGYTF. This chain connects TRBV29-1 to TRBJ1-2; 9 bases are a match to TRBD1. This CDR3 spans 17 amino acids. Germline CDR1 SQVTM, CDR2 ANQGSEA. With V trimmed by 3 bases and J by 8 bases, 19 bases remained unmatched. The full variable domain, rest sourced from reference TRBV29-1 and TRBJ1-2, is SAVISQKPSRDICQRGTSLTIQCQVDSQVTMMFWYRQQPGQSLTLIATANQGSEATYESGFVIDKFPISRPNLTFSTLTVSNMSPEDSSIYLCSVDGPTGGDLFRGYTFGSGTRLTVV.

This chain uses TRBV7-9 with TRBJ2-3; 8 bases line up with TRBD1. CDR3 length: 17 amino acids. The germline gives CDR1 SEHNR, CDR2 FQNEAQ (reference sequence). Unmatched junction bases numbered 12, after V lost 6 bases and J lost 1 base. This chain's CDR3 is CASRQLGQGGRTDTQYF. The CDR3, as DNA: TGTGCCAGCAGACAACTCGGACAGGGTGGTCGCACAGATACGCAGTATTTT. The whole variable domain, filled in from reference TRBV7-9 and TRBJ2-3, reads DTGVSQNPRHKITKRGQNVTFRCDPISEHNRLYWYRQTLGQGPEFLTYFQNEAQLEKSRLLSDRFSAERPKGSFSTLEIQRTEQGDSAMYLCASRQLGQGGRTDTQYFGPGTRLTVL.

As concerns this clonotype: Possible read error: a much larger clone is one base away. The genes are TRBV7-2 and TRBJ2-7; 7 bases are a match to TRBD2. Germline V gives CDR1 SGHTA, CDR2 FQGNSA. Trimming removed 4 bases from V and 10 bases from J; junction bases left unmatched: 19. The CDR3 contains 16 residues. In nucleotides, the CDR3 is TGTGCCAGCAGCTCCTCCCTCGGGGAGGGTGGGGAGACCCAGTACGTC. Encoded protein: CASSSSLGEGGETQYV.

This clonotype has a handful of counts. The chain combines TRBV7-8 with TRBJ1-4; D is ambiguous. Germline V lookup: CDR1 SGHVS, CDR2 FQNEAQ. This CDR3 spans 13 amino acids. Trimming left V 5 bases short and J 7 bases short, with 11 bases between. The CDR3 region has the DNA TGTGCCAGCAGCCCCTCAAGCGTTGAAAAACTGTTTTTT. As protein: CASSPSSVEKLFF.

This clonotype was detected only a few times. CDR3: CASSPLRAGNPYEQYF. For the CDR3, the DNA is TGTGCCAGCAGCCCACTTCGGGCAGGTAACCCCTACGAGCAGTACTTC. The J gene is TRBJ2-7, the V gene TRBV5-6, with D unclear. Per the germline V gene, CDR1 is SGHDT and CDR2 is YYEEEE. V lost 4 bases to trimming and J lost 2 bases, with 19 bases between them. The CDR3 totals 16 residues.

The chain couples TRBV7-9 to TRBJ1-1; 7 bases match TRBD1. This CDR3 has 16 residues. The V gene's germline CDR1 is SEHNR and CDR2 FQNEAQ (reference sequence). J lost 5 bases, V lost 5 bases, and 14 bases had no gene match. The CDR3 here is CASSVTGDLRWTEAFF. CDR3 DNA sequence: TGTGCCAGCAGCGTAACAGGGGATTTACGGTGGACTGAAGCTTTCTTT.

The CDR3, as DNA: TGTGCCAGCAGCTTAGGGCTAGCGGGAGGTTCGGCGGAGACCCAGTTCTTC. Protein: CASSLGLAGGSAETQFF. This rearrangement joins TRBV11-2 to TRBJ2-1, with 11 positions matching TRBD2. After removal of 1 base from V and 13 bases from J, the junction contained 15 bases not matched to a gene. CDR3 size: 17 residues. Germline V CDR1 and CDR2: SGHAT, FQNNGV.

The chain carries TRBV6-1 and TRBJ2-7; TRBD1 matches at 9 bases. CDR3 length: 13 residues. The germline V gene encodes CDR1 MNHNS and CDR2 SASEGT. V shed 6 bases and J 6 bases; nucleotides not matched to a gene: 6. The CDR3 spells CASRDRGFREQYF. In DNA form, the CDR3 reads TGTGCCAGCAGGGACAGGGGATTTCGCGAGCAGTACTTC.

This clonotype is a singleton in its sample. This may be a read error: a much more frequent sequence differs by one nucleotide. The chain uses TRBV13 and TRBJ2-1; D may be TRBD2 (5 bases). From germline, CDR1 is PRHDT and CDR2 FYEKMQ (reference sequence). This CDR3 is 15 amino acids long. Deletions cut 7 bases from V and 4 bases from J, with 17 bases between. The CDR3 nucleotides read TGTGCCAGCAACCCGCCAGCGGCAAGGTACAATGAGCAGTTCTTC. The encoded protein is CASNPPAARYNEQFF. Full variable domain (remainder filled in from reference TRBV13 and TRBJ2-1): AAGVIQSPRHLIKEKRETATLKCYPIPRHDTVYWYQQGPGQDPQFLISFYEKMQSDKGSIPDRFSAQQFSDYHSELNMSSLELGDSALYFCASNPPAARYNEQFFGPGTRLTVL.

The CDR3 protein is CAISESSGVASYGYTF. CDR3 nucleotide sequence: TGTGCCATCAGTGAGTCGTCAGGGGTCGCGAGCTATGGCTACACCTTC. The rearrangement uses TRBV10-3 and TRBJ1-2; D might be TRBD1 (6 bases). Germline CDR1 reads ENHRY; CDR2 reads SYGVKD. CDR3 length: 16 residues. Trimming took 0 bases from V and 4 from J, leaving 15 bases between them.

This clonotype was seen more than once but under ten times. The CDR3 DNA follows: TGTGCCAGCAGTTTAGGGAATAGCGGGGGCTCAGGAGAGACCCAGTACTTC. This encodes CASSLGNSGGSGETQYF. The chain couples TRBV12-3 or TRBV12-4 to TRBJ2-5; TRBD2 agrees at 9 bases. Germline trimming cut 1 base from V and 4 bases from J; bases unmatched to any gene: 10. This CDR3 has 17 residues.

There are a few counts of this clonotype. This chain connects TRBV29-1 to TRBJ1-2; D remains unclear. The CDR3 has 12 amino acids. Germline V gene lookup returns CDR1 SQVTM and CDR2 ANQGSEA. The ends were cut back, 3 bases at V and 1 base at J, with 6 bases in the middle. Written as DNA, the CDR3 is TGCAGCGTTGAGGACGTTAACTATGGCTACACCTTC. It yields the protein CSVEDVNYGYTF.

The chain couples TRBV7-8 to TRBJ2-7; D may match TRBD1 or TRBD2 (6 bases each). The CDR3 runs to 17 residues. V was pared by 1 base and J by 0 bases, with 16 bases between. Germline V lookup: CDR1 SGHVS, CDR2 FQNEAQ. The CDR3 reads CASSLESGGGPSYEQYF. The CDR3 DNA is TGTGCCAGCAGCTTAGAAAGCGGAGGGGGGCCCTCCTACGAGCAGTACTTC. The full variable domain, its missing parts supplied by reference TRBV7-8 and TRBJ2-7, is GAGVSQSPRYKVAKRGQDVALRCDPISGHVSLFWYQQALGQGPEFLTYFQNEAQLDKSGLPSDRFFAERPEGSVSTLKIQRTQQEDSAVYLCASSLESGGGPSYEQYFGPGTRLTVT.